This passage covers 26 T cell receptor beta chains from one sample sequenced in a study of cytomegalovirus exposure and HLA in healthy donors. Primers: 60 Vbeta forward and 13 Jbeta reverse. Clones were sequenced by immunoSEQ multiplex PCR, and TCRdb holds only the in-frame ones, with some missing. The sample comprises 150,000 to 250,000 clones, roughly 78% of which are singletons, and about 1.4% rests with the top ten. Sequenced: PBMCs. The source of these receptors is a girl aged 5-17 years in good health and CMV-seropositive.

A few counts support this clone. The J gene is TRBJ1-3, the V gene TRBV10-2, with 9 bases aligning to TRBD1. V gave up 2 bases and J gave up 4 bases; unmatched junction bases: 9. This CDR3 is built from 17 residues. Per the germline V gene, CDR1 is WSHSY and CDR2 is SAAADI. For the CDR3, the DNA is TGCGCCAGCAGTGAGAGACAGGGGGGGCAATCAGGAAACACCATATATTTT. Its protein is CASSERQGGQSGNTIYF.

In its sample, this clone was seen a few times. The chain joins TRBV10-2 to TRBJ2-7, with 7 bases aligning to TRBD2. V was clipped by 10 bases and J by 3 bases; unmatched bases: 9. CDR3 length: 13 amino acids. Looked up from germline, CDR1 is WSHSY and CDR2 is SAAADI. The CDR3 sequence: CATSPSGYYEQYF. CDR3 nucleotides: TGCGCCACTTCCCCTAGCGGTTACTACGAGCAGTACTTC.

The chain employs TRBV2 and TRBJ1-1, with D possibly TRBD1 on 6 matching bases. With 4 bases removed from V and 1 base from J, the gap between germline ends came to 10 bases. Germline CDR1 and CDR2: SNHLY and FYNNEI. The CDR3 runs 14 residues. The CDR3 bases are TGTGCCAGCAGTGTACAGGGCCCGAACACTGAAGCTTTCTTT. Residues: CASSVQGPNTEAFF.

The V gene is TRBV5-1, the J gene TRBJ1-2; D is undetermined. This CDR3 has 13 amino acids. V gave up 4 bases and J gave up 3 bases, with 10 bases separating them. Germline V CDR1 and CDR2: SGHRS, YFSETQ. The DNA for the CDR3 is TGCGCCAGCAGCCCGGGTGGTGACTATGGCTACACCTTC. Translating it yields CASSPGGDYGYTF. Drawing the rest from reference TRBV5-1 and TRBJ1-2, the complete variable domain is KAGVTQTPRYLIKTRGQQVTLSCSPISGHRSVSWYQQTPGQGLQFLFEYFSETQRNKGNFPGRFSGRQFSNSRSEMNVSTLELGDSALYLCASSPGGDYGYTFGSGTRLTVV.

The chain has TRBV6-5 and TRBJ1-6; D unclear. The CDR3 spans 14 residues. CDR1 MNHEY and CDR2 SVGAGI come from the germline V gene. Trimming took 4 bases from V and 7 from J, leaving 11 bases between them. The CDR3 DNA sequence: TGTGCCAGCAGTTTGAAGGGAGGGAATTCACCCCTCCACTTT. Translated, it gives CASSLKGGNSPLHF.

CDR3 in DNA: TGTGCCAGCAGCTTACCCCCCGGGACAGGGTTCCCTAGCGAGACCGGGGAGCTGTTTTTT. Translation gives CASSLPPGTGFPSETGELFF. The V gene is TRBV7-6, the J gene TRBJ2-2, with 9 bases aligning to TRBD1. Germline assignment: CDR1 SGHVS and CDR2 FNYEAQ. The CDR3 is 20 residues long. Trimming cost V 2 bases and J 5 bases; bases outside gene matches: 18.

The chain links TRBV20-1 to TRBJ2-1; no definite D call. The CDR3 contains 11 residues. The V end was cut by 0 bases, the J end by 7 bases, with 4 bases between. Germline CDR1 is DFQATT and CDR2 is SNEGSKA (reference sequence). The CDR3: CSARDLNEQFF. As DNA, the CDR3 is TGCAGTGCTAGAGATCTTAATGAGCAGTTCTTC.

The genes are TRBV7-6 and TRBJ2-1, with 9 bases identical to TRBD2. The CDR3 runs to 16 residues. Germline V lookup: CDR1 SGHVS, CDR2 FNYEAQ. Germline trimming cut 1 base from V and 7 bases from J; bases unmatched to any gene: 8. CDR3 in DNA: TGTGCCAGCAGCTTAGACGGGCGGGGGGGCCGTAATGAGCAGTTCTTC. Its translation is CASSLDGRGGRNEQFF.

This clone has a handful of counts. The rearrangement uses TRBV7-9 and TRBJ1-1, with 8 bases identical to TRBD1. The CDR3 has 13 amino acids. CDR1 and CDR2 (germline): SEHNR, FQNEAQ (reference sequence). With 6 bases clipped from V and 4 bases from J, the junction kept 4 bases outside the gene matches. CDR3 DNA sequence: TGTGCCAGCAGTCCAACAGGGGGCACTGAAGCTTTCTTT. Its protein product is CASSPTGGTEAFF.

The V call is TRBV10-3, the J call TRBJ1-2; D remains ambiguous. V lost 3 bases to trimming and J lost 4 bases, with 9 bases between them. The CDR3 loop spans 13 amino acids. Germline V gene lookup returns CDR1 ENHRY and CDR2 SYGVKD. DNA for the CDR3: TGTGCCATCAGTGATTCCGACATCTATGGCTACACCTTC. Its protein is CAISDSDIYGYTF.

This clone occurred once. The rearrangement joins TRBV7-2 to TRBJ1-5; unclear D gene. Germline V CDR1 and CDR2: SGHTA, FQGNSA. Between the trimmed V and J ends, which lost 1 base and 7 bases, there was a span of 14 bases. The CDR3 length is 15 residues. CDR3 region: CASSLVPGTLQPQHF. The CDR3 DNA reads as TGTGCCAGCAGCTTAGTTCCAGGAACACTCCAGCCCCAGCATTTT.

The chain is built from TRBV6-5 and TRBJ2-5, with 12 bases identical to TRBD2. This CDR3 contains 15 residues. V shed 6 bases and J 5 bases; nucleotides not matched to a gene: 7. Germline V gene sequence: CDR1 MNHEY, CDR2 SVGAGI. The CDR3, as DNA: TGTGCCAGCAGCCAACTAGCGGGGGGCCCGGAGACCCAGTACTTC. It codes for CASSQLAGGPETQYF.

The CDR3 DNA reads TGTGCCAGCTCACCGGCGGCAGGGGAGGGGACTGAAGCTTTCTTT. This sequence encodes CASSPAAGEGTEAFF. The chain links TRBV18 to TRBJ1-1; a weak D match, TRBD1 (6 bases). V lost 3 bases and J 5 bases, leaving 16 bases between the germline ends. This CDR3 has 15 amino acids. CDR1 is KGHSH and CDR2 is LQKENI in the germline V gene.

The chain joins TRBV19 to TRBJ2-1; 9 positions agree with TRBD2. The V gene end was trimmed by 0 bases and the J gene end by 4 bases; junction bases not matched to a gene: 7. Germline V gene lookup returns CDR1 LNHDA and CDR2 SQIVND (reference sequence). CDR3 length: 17 residues. The CDR3 is CASSIDRASGVYNEQFF. The CDR3 region has the DNA TGTGCCAGTAGTATAGATCGGGCTAGCGGGGTATACAATGAGCAGTTCTTC. The entire variable domain, with the rest obtained from reference TRBV19 and TRBJ2-1, is as follows: DGGITQSPKYLFRKEGQNVTLSCEQNLNHDAMYWYRQDPGQGLRLIYYSQIVNDFQKGDIAEGYSVSREKKESFPLTVTSAQKNPTAFYLCASSIDRASGVYNEQFFGPGTRLTVL.

A word on this clone: Germline is not matched at one junction end, which may reflect a read error. V gene TRBV7-9 combines with J gene TRBJ2-7; TRBD1 matches 8 bases. This CDR3 has 16 residues. Germline lookup yields CDR1 SEHNR and CDR2 FQNEAQ (reference sequence). The CDR3 DNA sequence: TGTTCCAGCAGCCCAGGGGGCGTTCCGTGGCTCTACGAGCAGTACTTC. Its translation is CSSSPGGVPWLYEQYF.

The chain has TRBV18 and TRBJ2-7; D is perhaps TRBD1 (5 bases). The CDR3 length is 15 residues. V was clipped by 1 base and J by 1 base, with 11 bases between them. From germline, CDR1 is KGHSH and CDR2 LQKENI. CDR3: CASSPQGKASYEQYF. The DNA of the CDR3 is TGTGCCAGCTCACCACAGGGGAAGGCATCCTACGAGCAGTACTTC.

This clone was counted between two and nine times. The chain couples TRBV7-6 to TRBJ2-5, with 14 bases that match TRBD2. Trimming removed 1 base from V and 5 bases from J; junction bases left unmatched: 12. CDR1 and CDR2 (germline): SGHVS, FNYEAQ. The CDR3 length is 19 residues. CDR3: CASSLGTSGGISPRETQYF. DNA for the CDR3: TGTGCCAGCAGCTTAGGGACTAGCGGGGGGATCTCCCCCCGGGAGACCCAGTACTTC.

This chain links TRBV18 with TRBJ1-5; possibly TRBD1 for D (5 bases). Trimming took off 6 bases at V and 1 base at J, with 7 bases between the two ends. Germline loops: CDR1 KGHSH, CDR2 LQKENI. CDR3 size: 13 residues. The CDR3 is CASSGQSNQPQHF. The CDR3 nucleotides read TGTGCCAGCTCTGGACAAAGCAATCAGCCCCAGCATTTT.

The rearrangement uses TRBV4-1 and TRBJ1-6; TRBD1 is a possible D gene (5 bases). CDR1 and CDR2 (germline): MGHRA, YSYEKL. Trimming left V 7 bases short and J 0 bases short, with 16 bases between. The CDR3 has 17 amino acids. As DNA, the CDR3 is TGCGCCAGCACCGCGTCGGGGACTAGCTCCTATAATTCACCCCTCCACTTT. This encodes CASTASGTSSYNSPLHF.

This clone was seen a single time. V gene TRBV21-1 combines with J gene TRBJ1-5; the table names TRBD1, a call not compared with the DNA. TRBV21-1 is a documented pseudogene. The CDR3 extends over 19 amino acids. DNA of the CDR3: TGTGCCAGCAGCCAACAGCCGGGACAGGGGGGTCCTAGCAATCAGCCCCAGCATTTT. It specifies CASSQQPGQGGPSNQPQHF.

The V gene is TRBV6-1, the J gene TRBJ2-7; 10 bases are a match to TRBD2. The V gene end was trimmed by 7 bases and the J gene end by 3 bases; junction bases not matched to a gene: 6. The CDR3 has 14 amino acids. Per germline, CDR1 MNHNS and CDR2 SASEGT. CDR3 DNA: TGTGCCAGCACCTTAGCGGGGGGCCACTACGAGCAGTACTTC. Its translation is CASTLAGGHYEQYF.

This chain links TRBV7-9 with TRBJ2-5; 7 bases are shared with TRBD2. The CDR3 extends over 16 amino acids. Germline V lookup: CDR1 SEHNR, CDR2 FQNEAQ (reference sequence). Losses at the gene ends were 5 bases for V and 5 bases for J; bases not matched to a gene: 14. The CDR3 loop is CASSPFGGTLRETQYF. In DNA, the CDR3 is TGTGCCAGCAGCCCTTTCGGGGGGACCTTGAGGGAGACCCAGTACTTC.

This clone was recorded a few times. The V and J genes are TRBV15 and TRBJ1-3; TRBD1 might be the D (5 bases). The CDR3 length is 15 residues. Trimming left V 5 bases short and J 2 bases short, with 13 bases between. The V gene's germline CDR1 is LNHNV and CDR2 YYDKDF (reference sequence). This CDR3 is CATSQDRNTGNTIYF. The CDR3 DNA follows: TGTGCCACCAGCCAAGACAGAAATACTGGAAACACCATATATTTT.

The chain carries TRBV5-4 and TRBJ2-5, with D maybe TRBD1 (6 bases). The CDR3 is 13 residues long. Germline CDR1 is SGHNT and CDR2 is YYREEE (reference sequence). V was shortened by 1 base and J by 5 bases, with 9 bases between the two germline ends. The CDR3 coding sequence is TGTGCCAGCAGCTTGTGGGGGCGGGAGACCCAGTACTTC. Encoded protein: CASSLWGRETQYF.

The chain employs TRBV30 and TRBJ2-6; TRBD1 aligns across 10 bases. The V gene end was trimmed by 8 bases and the J gene end by 2 bases; junction bases not matched to a gene: 3. The CDR3 runs to 14 residues. Germline CDR1 GTSNPN, CDR2 SVGIG (reference sequence). CDR3 coding DNA: TGTGCCGGGGACAGGGGCACTGGGGCCAACGTCCTGACTTTC. The encoded protein is CAGDRGTGANVLTF.

This chain links TRBV5-1 with TRBJ2-2, with TRBD1 matching over 11 bases. V gave up 4 bases and J gave up 6 bases; unmatched junction bases: 5. This CDR3 is built from 15 residues. Germline loops: CDR1 SGHRS, CDR2 YFSETQ. The chain's CDR3 is CASSGTGGLSGELFF. In DNA, the CDR3 is TGCGCCAGCAGCGGGACAGGGGGTTTATCCGGGGAGCTGTTTTTT.